The 27 T cell receptor beta chains below come from one sample, sequenced in a study of blood T cells in healthy people across ages. The second PCR ran roughly 6 to 11 cycles with a sample-barcoded 5' primer and J-beta primers. Each CDR3 protein gets one entry after TCRdb re-called the 5' RACE reads with MiXCR. Counted here are 660,000 or so distinct CDR3 sequences, roughly 53% occurring once; the ten biggest clones make up over 35%. The sequencing sample was made of blood. The source is a man aged 55-75 years in good health.

V usage is TRBV7-9 and J usage is TRBJ2-6; D ambiguous. With 5 bases removed from V and 0 bases from J, the gap between germline ends came to 14 bases. The V gene's germline CDR1 is SEHNR and CDR2 FQNEAQ (reference sequence). The CDR3 length is 17 residues. DNA for the CDR3: TGTGCCAGCAGCGTCCGCACAGTTCTCTCTGGGGCCAACGTCCTGACTTTC. Translated, it gives CASSVRTVLSGANVLTF.

This clonotype was observed a single time. CDR3: CSARDNEGGAGETQYF. In DNA form, the CDR3 reads TGCAGTGCTAGAGACAACGAAGGGGGGGCCGGGGAGACCCAGTACTTC. The chain couples TRBV20-1 to TRBJ2-5; maybe TRBD2 (7 bases). The CDR3 totals 16 residues. Germline CDR1 is DFQATT and CDR2 is SNEGSKA (reference sequence). The V end was cut by 0 bases, the J end by 5 bases, with 19 bases between.

The genes are TRBV6-2 or TRBV6-3 and TRBJ1-4; D call uncertain. Germline V gives CDR1 MNHEY, CDR2 SVGEGT. The CDR3 contains 13 residues. Trimming stripped 2 bases from V and 8 bases from J, with 9 bases between. CDR3 loop: CASSYPASEKLFF. Written as DNA, the CDR3 is TGTGCCAGCAGTTACCCGGCCTCCGAAAAACTGTTTTTT.

The chain uses TRBV2 and TRBJ1-5; 12 bases fit TRBD1. CDR3 length equals 14 residues. Germline CDR1 is SNHLY and CDR2 is FYNNEI. The V segment lost 7 bases and the J segment 6 bases; nucleotides outside the gene matches: 4. In DNA form, the CDR3 reads TGTGCCAGCACCGGGACAGGGGGCTTTCAGCCCCAGCATTTT. The encoded protein is CASTGTGGFQPQHF.

The chain recombines TRBV4-2 with TRBJ1-1; D is ambiguous. This CDR3 region has 15 residues. The V gene's germline CDR1 is LGHNA and CDR2 YNFKEQ. V lost 0 bases, J lost 1 base, and 9 bases lay in between. The CDR3 DNA is TGTGCCAGCAGCCAAGATCCAAATACGAACACTGAAGCTTTCTTT. As protein: CASSQDPNTNTEAFF.

The chain carries TRBV12-3 or TRBV12-4 and TRBJ2-4; a possible D gene is TRBD1 (5 bases). Trimming cost V 8 bases and J 0 bases, with 11 bases left between them. The CDR3 totals 14 residues. The CDR3 loop is CASGLRGAKNIQYF. The CDR3 nucleotides are TGTGCCAGCGGGTTAAGGGGAGCCAAAAACATTCAGTACTTC.

This rearrangement joins TRBV5-1 to TRBJ2-2; no firm D call. The CDR3 is made up of 12 amino acids. Per the germline V gene, CDR1 is SGHRS and CDR2 is YFSETQ. Trimming shortened V by 1 base and J by 5 bases, and 3 bases separated the two germline ends. The DNA of the CDR3 is TGCGCCAGCAGCTTGCAGACCGGGGAGCTGTTTTTT. This sequence encodes CASSLQTGELFF.

The chain recombines TRBV21-1 with TRBJ2-3; the listed D gene, TRBD1, was not tested against the DNA. TRBV21-1 is a listed pseudogene. The CDR3 is made up of 16 amino acids. In DNA form, the CDR3 reads TGTGCCAGCAGCAGGACCCCGGGACCCTTCACAGATACGCAGTATTTT. Translation: CASSRTPGPFTDTQYF.

This chain links TRBV24-1 with TRBJ2-1; a weak D match, TRBD1 (5 bases). This CDR3 comprises 11 residues. The germline V gene has CDR1 KGHDR and CDR2 SFDVKD. The V end lost 2 bases, the J end lost 10 bases, and 5 bases lay between the germline ends. CDR3 residues: CATSDSGEQFF. CDR3 nucleotide sequence: TGTGCCACCAGTGATTCAGGGGAGCAGTTCTTC.

The V gene is TRBV7-2, the J gene TRBJ2-1; D possibly corresponds to TRBD1 (6 bases). Between the trimmed V and J ends, which lost 4 bases and 7 bases, there was a span of 17 bases. Germline CDR1 SGHTA, CDR2 FQGNSA. This CDR3 contains 15 residues. CDR3 sequence reads: CASSSTGLRVNEQFF. CDR3 sequence (DNA): TGTGCCAGCAGCTCGACAGGTCTACGGGTAAATGAGCAGTTCTTC.

This clonotype was counted ten times or more. The chain links TRBV2 to TRBJ2-7; D might be TRBD2 (5 bases). V lost 3 bases to trimming and J lost 3 bases, with 12 bases between them. The CDR3 has 14 residues. Germline CDR1 is SNHLY and CDR2 is FYNNEI. The CDR3 protein is CASSEGLAGYEQYF. As DNA, the CDR3 is TGTGCCAGCAGTGAGGGTTTGGCGGGCTACGAGCAGTACTTC.

The CDR3 loop reads CSGSRAGGETQYF. CDR3 DNA: TGCAGCGGTTCCCGGGCAGGGGGGGAGACCCAGTACTTC. The chain employs TRBV29-1 and TRBJ2-5, with D possibly matching TRBD1 (7 bases). V lost 7 bases and J 5 bases, leaving 17 bases between the germline ends. The V gene's germline CDR1 is SQVTM and CDR2 ANQGSEA. The CDR3 length is 13 residues.

The chain couples TRBV5-1 to TRBJ1-1; 8 bases line up with TRBD1. The CDR3 is 14 amino acids. The V gene end was trimmed by 1 base and the J gene end by 5 bases; junction bases not matched to a gene: 4. The V gene's germline CDR1 is SGHRS and CDR2 YFSETQ. CDR3 in DNA: TGCGCCAGCAGCTTGCGGACAGGGTTGACTGAAGCTTTCTTT. It is translated as CASSLRTGLTEAFF.

This clonotype was seen only a few times. The chain carries TRBV7-2 and TRBJ2-5, with unresolved D. V was pared by 5 bases and J by 5 bases, with 15 bases between. The germline CDR1 and CDR2 sequences are SGHTA and FQGNSA. The CDR3 totals 14 residues. The CDR3 loop is CASSPPRLRETQYF. As DNA, the CDR3 is TGTGCCAGCAGCCCGCCACGGTTGCGTGAGACCCAGTACTTC.

Only a few counts were recorded for this clonotype. The chain links TRBV24-1 to TRBJ2-1; 9 nucleotides match TRBD1. The junction had 4 bases not matched to a gene; V was cut back by 3 bases and J by 2 bases. CDR3 length: 16 residues. The germline V gene encodes CDR1 KGHDR and CDR2 SFDVKD. The CDR3 protein is CATSDPTGGPYNEQFF. The CDR3 DNA follows: TGTGCCACCAGTGATCCGACAGGGGGGCCCTACAATGAGCAGTTCTTC.

This chain joins TRBV14 and TRBJ2-5; possible D gene TRBD2, 5 bases. The CDR3 sequence is 15 residues long. Germline-derived CDR1 and CDR2 are SGHDN and FVKESK. Trimming stripped 1 base from V and 5 bases from J, with 14 bases between. CDR3: CASSQGGGRRETQYF. The DNA for the CDR3 is TGTGCCAGCAGCCAAGGAGGTGGGAGACGGGAGACCCAGTACTTC.

Of note for this clonotype: One end of the junction fails to match germline, which may point to a read error. The rearrangement uses TRBV7-2 and TRBJ2-5; D is perhaps TRBD2 (5 bases). The CDR3 consists of 14 residues. CDR1 is SGHTA and CDR2 is FQGNSA in the germline V gene. The CDR3 here is CAGSLPGYQETQYF. The CDR3 DNA sequence: TGTGCCGGCAGCTTACCGGGGTACCAAGAGACCCAGTACTTC.

Remarks on this clonotype: A much larger clone sits a single nucleotide away, making a read error possible. The chain uses TRBV29-1 and TRBJ2-1; possibly TRBD2 for D (5 bases). CDR1 is SQVTM and CDR2 is ANQGSEA in the germline V gene. The CDR3 runs 14 residues. CDR3 sequence: CSAALVRDYSEQFF. CDR3 nucleotide sequence: TGCAGCGCTGCCTTAGTACGGGATTACAGTGAGCAGTTCTTC.

This chain connects TRBV11-2 to TRBJ2-7; D is undetermined. The V gene lost 0 bases and the J gene lost 5 bases, with 8 bases spanning the gap. Per the germline V gene, CDR1 is SGHAT and CDR2 is FQNNGV. There are 13 residues in the CDR3. The CDR3 loop reads CASSLDLLNEQYF. CDR3 coding DNA: TGTGCCAGCAGCTTAGATCTGCTCAACGAGCAGTACTTC.

The genes are TRBV21-1 and TRBJ2-7; the table calls TRBD1, which could not be checked here. TRBV21-1 is shown as a pseudogene. This CDR3 contains 14 residues. The CDR3 is CASSRGDPPYEQYF. In nucleotides, the CDR3 is TGTGCCAGCAGCAGGGGGGATCCTCCCTACGAGCAGTACTTC.

The chain is built from TRBV20-1 and TRBJ2-3; the match to TRBD2 covers 13 bases. Per germline, CDR1 DFQATT and CDR2 SNEGSKA (reference sequence). The CDR3 contains 16 residues. After removal of 1 base from V and 4 bases from J, the junction contained 5 bases not matched to a gene. The CDR3 sequence is CSARGTSGGMADTQYF. CDR3 in DNA: TGCAGTGCTAGAGGGACTAGCGGGGGTATGGCAGATACGCAGTATTTT.

The chain links TRBV5-5 to TRBJ1-6; D not resolved. CDR1 is SGHKS, CDR2 YYEKEE, per germline (reference sequence). CDR3 length equals 16 residues. V lost 4 bases, J lost 8 bases, and 19 bases lay in between. In DNA form, the CDR3 reads TGTGCCAGCAGCGCACTAGGGCCCCGCACCCATTCACCCCTCCACTTT. Translated, it gives CASSALGPRTHSPLHF.

This clonotype has more than one count but fewer than ten. The chain has TRBV10-2 and TRBJ2-7; 9 nucleotides align to TRBD2. The J call may be faulty, since TRBJ2-5 better matches the DNA end. There are 15 residues in the CDR3. Germline loops: CDR1 WSHSY, CDR2 SAAADI. This CDR3 is CASSDGRGGIETQYF. For the CDR3, the DNA is TGCGCCAGCAGTGACGGGCGGGGGGGTATAGAGACCCAGTACTTC.

This clonotype showed up just a few times. The chain links TRBV4-1 to TRBJ1-2; 7 positions match TRBD1. V trimming: 4 bases; J trimming: 6 bases; junction bases outside the gene matches: 14. CDR3 size: 16 residues. Germline V CDR1 and CDR2: MGHRA, YSYEKL. This CDR3 is CASSPSLGQFGDGYTF. In nucleotides, the CDR3 is TGCGCCAGCAGCCCGTCATTGGGACAGTTTGGGGATGGCTACACCTTC.

The CDR3 region is CATSRAGTGGQETQYF. The CDR3 nucleotides are TGTGCCACCAGCAGGGCTGGGACAGGGGGTCAAGAGACCCAGTACTTC. The V and J genes are TRBV15 and TRBJ2-7, with TRBD1 matching 11 bases. The DNA matches TRBJ2-5 better at its end, which makes the J call doubtful. The CDR3 runs 16 residues. Germline values: CDR1 LNHNV, CDR2 YYDKDF (reference sequence).

Only one count was recorded for this clonotype. The CDR3 here is CASRPGAGRGNYGYTF. Written as DNA, the CDR3 is TGTGCCAGCAGACCCGGCGCCGGACGGGGAAACTATGGCTACACCTTC. The J gene is TRBJ1-2, the V gene TRBV12-3 or TRBV12-4; D not resolved. V was cut by 6 bases and J by 2 bases, with 19 bases left in between. CDR3 length: 16 residues.

This CDR3 is CASTVVPGQQETQYF. CDR3 coding DNA: TGTGCCAGCACCGTCGTCCCGGGACAGCAAGAGACCCAGTACTTC. The chain couples TRBV5-5 to TRBJ2-5; TRBD1 matches at 7 bases. Per the germline V gene, CDR1 is SGHKS and CDR2 is YYEKEE (reference sequence). The CDR3 runs to 15 residues. With V trimmed by 6 bases and J by 2 bases, 10 bases remained unmatched.